The source of this T cell receptor beta chain is a study of identical twins. TCRdb itself ran the 5' RACE reads through MiXCR, one entry per CDR3 protein. Here the sample spans under 1 million distinct CDR3 sequences, 9% to 15% being singletons. Germline V gene lookup returns CDR1 WNHNN and CDR2 SYGVQD (reference sequence). The CDR3 extends over 18 amino acids. The germline V and J ends were trimmed by 6 bases and 4 bases, with 26 bases remaining between them. This clonotype was recorded a few times. This same sample was also part of a study on yellow fever vaccine responses in identical twins.

The specimen was PBMCs. The chain has TRBV10-1 and TRBJ2-3; TRBD1 or TRBD2 may be the D gene (6 bases each). This TCR was recovered from a woman aged 18-30 years in good health. The CDR3, as DNA: TGCGCCAGCAGCGACCGTAGCCTGGGGGGCCAGATTTCAGATACGCAGTATTTT. Translation gives CASSDRSLGGQISDTQYF.